This T cell receptor beta chain was sequenced in a study of blood T cell repertoires in COVID-19. Repertoires were generated with immunoSEQ multiplex PCR, while TCRdb's copy carries only in-frame clones and drops some. The sample comprises some 240,000 clones, 70% to 90% of which are singletons, and more than 6.5% rests with the top ten. Losses at the gene ends were 3 bases for V and 2 bases for J; bases not matched to a gene: 15. CDR3 size: 18 residues. Germline V gene lookup returns CDR1 SGHRS and CDR2 YFSETQ. Source material: PBMCs or T cells enriched from blood (not recorded which). The TCR was taken from a woman aged 45-60 years who had been exposed to COVID-19. The V gene is TRBV5-1, the J gene TRBJ2-3, with 7 bases matching TRBD1. Here the CDR3 DNA reads TGCGCCAGCAGCTCTTCCCCCTTAATAGGGGGCCACACAGATACGCAGTATTTT. This gives the protein CASSSSPLIGGHTDTQYF.